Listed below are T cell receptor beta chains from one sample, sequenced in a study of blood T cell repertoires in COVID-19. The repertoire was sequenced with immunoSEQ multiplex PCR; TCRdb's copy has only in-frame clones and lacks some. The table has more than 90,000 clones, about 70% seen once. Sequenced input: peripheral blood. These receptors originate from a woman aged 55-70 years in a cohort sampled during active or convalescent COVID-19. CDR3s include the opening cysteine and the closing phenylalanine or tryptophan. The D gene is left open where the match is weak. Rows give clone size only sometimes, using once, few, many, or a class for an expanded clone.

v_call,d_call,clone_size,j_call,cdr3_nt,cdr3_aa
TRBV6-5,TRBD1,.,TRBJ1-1,TGTGCCAGCAGTTACTACTATGACAGGGGGGCTTTCTTT,CASSYYYDRGAFF
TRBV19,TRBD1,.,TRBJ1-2,TGTGCCAGTAGTCCTCGACAGGGCGGCTATGGCTACACCTTC,CASSPRQGGYGYTF
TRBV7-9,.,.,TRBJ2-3,TGTGCCAGCAGCCTAGACCGGTCCACAGATACGCAGTATTTT,CASSLDRSTDTQYF
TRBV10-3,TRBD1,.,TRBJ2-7,TGTGCCATCAGCCGGGACAGGACAACCTACGAGCAGTACTTC,CAISRDRTTYEQYF
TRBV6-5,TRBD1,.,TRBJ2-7,TGTGCCAGCAGCGGAGGAGTCAGGGGGAACGAGCAGTACTTC,CASSGGVRGNEQYF
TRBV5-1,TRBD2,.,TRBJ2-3,TGCGCCAGCAGCTTTACCGGGACTAGCGGTTCGGGGGATACGCAGTATTTT,CASSFTGTSGSGDTQYF
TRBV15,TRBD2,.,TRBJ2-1,TGTGCCACCAGCAGGGAAGGACTAGCGGGGGGGCATGAGCAGTTCTTC,CATSREGLAGGHEQFF
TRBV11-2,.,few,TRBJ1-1,TGTGCCAGCAGCTTAGATGGGGGGTTTGCGAACACTGAAGCTTTCTTT,CASSLDGGFANTEAFF
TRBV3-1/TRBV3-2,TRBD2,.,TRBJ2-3,TGTGCCAGCAGCCAAGTACTAGCGCGCACAGATACGCAGTATTTT,CASSQVLARTDTQYF
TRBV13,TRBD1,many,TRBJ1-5,TGTGCCAGCAGCTTGGGGACAGGAGGCTGGGGAAATCAGCCCCAGCATTTT,CASSLGTGGWGNQPQHF
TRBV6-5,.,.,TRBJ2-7,TGTGCCAGCAGTTACAACAGGCTCTACGAGCAGTACTTC,CASSYNRLYEQYF
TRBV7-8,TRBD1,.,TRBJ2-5,TGTGCCAGCAGCTTACACAGGGGAGAGGAGACCCAGTACTTC,CASSLHRGEETQYF
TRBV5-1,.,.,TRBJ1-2,TGCGCCAGCAGCGTACACTCCAGGACAAGCCCCCTTAACTATGGCTACACCTTC,CASSVHSRTSPLNYGYTF
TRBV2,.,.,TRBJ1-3,TGTGCCAGCAGTGAACAGGCAGCCTCTGGAAACACCATATATTTT,CASSEQAASGNTIYF
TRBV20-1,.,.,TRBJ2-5,TGCAGTGCTAGTGGTCTTGTGGAGACCCAGTACTTC,CSASGLVETQYF
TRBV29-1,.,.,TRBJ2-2,TGCAGCGTCAGTAACACCGGGGAGCTGTTTTTT,CSVSNTGELFF
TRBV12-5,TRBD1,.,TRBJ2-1,TGTGCTAGTGGGGCCGGGACAGAGAATGAGCAGTTCTTC,CASGAGTENEQFF
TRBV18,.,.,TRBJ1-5,TGTGCCAGCTCACCGGTAGGAGTCAATCAGCCCCAGCATTTT,CASSPVGVNQPQHF
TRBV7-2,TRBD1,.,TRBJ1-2,TGTGCCAGCAGCCTGAGACAGGGGGCCGATGGCTACACCTTC,CASSLRQGADGYTF
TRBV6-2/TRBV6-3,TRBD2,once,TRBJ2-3,TGTGCCAGCAGTTACGAGCGACTAGCGGGGGGCCGCTCGAATACGCAGTATTTT,CASSYERLAGGRSNTQYF
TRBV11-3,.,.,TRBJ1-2,TGTGCCAGCTCACCGGACACGAGCTATGGCTACACCTTC,CASSPDTSYGYTF
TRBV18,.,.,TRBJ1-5,TGTGCCAGCTCACCAATGCACGAGAGTAGCAATCAGCCCCAGCATTTT,CASSPMHESSNQPQHF
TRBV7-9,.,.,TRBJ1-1,TGTGCCAGCAGCATGGGACTGGGGGGTTGGGGGAACACTGAAGCTTTCTTT,CASSMGLGGWGNTEAFF
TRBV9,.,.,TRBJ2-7,TGTGCCAGCAGCGTAACGGGGGTTGGCGACGAGCAGTACTTC,CASSVTGVGDEQYF
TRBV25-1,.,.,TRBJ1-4,TGTGCCAGCAGTGAATACGGCGGGGCCGCCGACAAACTGTTTTTT,CASSEYGGAADKLFF
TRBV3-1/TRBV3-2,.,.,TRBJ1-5,TGTGCCAGCAGCAGGGCAGGGTCAAATCAGCCCCAGCATTTT,CASSRAGSNQPQHF
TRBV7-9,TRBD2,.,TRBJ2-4,TGTGCCAGCAGCCCAGGAGCGGGGGGGTTTCAAAACATTCAGTACTTC,CASSPGAGGFQNIQYF
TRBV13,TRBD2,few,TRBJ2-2,TGTGCCAGCAGTTTGGCCGGGACTAGGAACACCGGGGAGCTGTTTTTT,CASSLAGTRNTGELFF
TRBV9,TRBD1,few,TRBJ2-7,TGTGCCAGCAGCTTCACAGGGGTGTCCGAGCAGTACTTC,CASSFTGVSEQYF
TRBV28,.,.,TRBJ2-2,TGTGCCAGCAGTTTGACGGGACTGAACACCGGGGAGCTGTTTTTT,CASSLTGLNTGELFF
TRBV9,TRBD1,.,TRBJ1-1,TGTGCCAGCAGCGCAGGGGGCGAACTGGGAAACACTGAAGCTTTCTTT,CASSAGGELGNTEAFF
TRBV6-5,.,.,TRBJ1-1,TGTGCCAGCAGTCGACTGACTCGTCACACTGAAGCTTTCTTT,CASSRLTRHTEAFF
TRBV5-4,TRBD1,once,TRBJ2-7,TGTGCCAGCAGCTTGGCGGGGTGGCAGGGGGAGATCCACGAGCAGTACTTC,CASSLAGWQGEIHEQYF
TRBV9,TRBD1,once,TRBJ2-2,TGTGCCAGCAGCGTAGGGGTCGGCAGGGGGTTTGCCGGGGAGCTGTTTTTT,CASSVGVGRGFAGELFF
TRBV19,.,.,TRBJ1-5,TGTGCCAGTAGTCGCCGCCAGACGGCGGCCGGACAGCCCCAGCATTTT,CASSRRQTAAGQPQHF
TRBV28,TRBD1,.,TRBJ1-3,TGTGCCAGCAGCCCCTCCGGACAGGGAGGGCTCTCTGGAAACACCATATATTTT,CASSPSGQGGLSGNTIYF
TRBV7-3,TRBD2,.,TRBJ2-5,TGTGCCAGCAGCCCCCGACTAGCGGGGGGGCCGGTCCAAGAGACCCAGTACTTC,CASSPRLAGGPVQETQYF
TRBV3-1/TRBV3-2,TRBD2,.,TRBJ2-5,TGTGCCAGCAGCGCCGGGACTAGCGGGGGCGCATGGGTTGGGGAGACCCAGTACTTC,CASSAGTSGGAWVGETQYF
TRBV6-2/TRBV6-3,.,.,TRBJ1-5,TGTGCCAGCAGTTACGGGCAGAGTAGCAATCAGCCCCAGCATTTT,CASSYGQSSNQPQHF
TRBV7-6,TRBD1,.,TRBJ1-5,TGTGCCAGCAGCGAGAGACCGGGACAGGGGGCCCAGCCCCAGCATTTT,CASSERPGQGAQPQHF
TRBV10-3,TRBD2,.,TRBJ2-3,TGTGCCATCAGGGGGACTAGCGGTGTTGGCACAGATACGCAGTATTTT,CAIRGTSGVGTDTQYF
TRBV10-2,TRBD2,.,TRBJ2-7,TGCGCCAGCAGCCCCCTAGCGGGGGGCACCCCCTCCTACGAGCAGTACTTC,CASSPLAGGTPSYEQYF
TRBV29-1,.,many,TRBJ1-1,TGCAGCGTGCCGACCCTAGAGACTGAAGCTTTCTTT,CSVPTLETEAFF